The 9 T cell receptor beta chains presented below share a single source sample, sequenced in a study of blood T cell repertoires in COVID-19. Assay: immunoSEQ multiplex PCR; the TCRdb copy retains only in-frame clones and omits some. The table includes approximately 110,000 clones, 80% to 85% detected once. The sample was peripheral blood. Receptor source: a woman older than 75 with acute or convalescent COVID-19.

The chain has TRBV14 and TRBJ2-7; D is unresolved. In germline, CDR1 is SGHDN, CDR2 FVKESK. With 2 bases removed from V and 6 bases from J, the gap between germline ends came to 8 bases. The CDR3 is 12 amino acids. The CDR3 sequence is CASSQNPGEQYV. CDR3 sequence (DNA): TGTGCCAGCAGCCAAAACCCGGGCGAGCAGTACGTC.

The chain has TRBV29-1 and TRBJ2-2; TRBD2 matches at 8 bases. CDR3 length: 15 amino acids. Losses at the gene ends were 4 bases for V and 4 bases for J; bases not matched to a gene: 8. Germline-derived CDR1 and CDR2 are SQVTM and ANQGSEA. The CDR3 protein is CSVVGAGGGTGELFF. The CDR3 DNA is TGCAGCGTTGTGGGGGCGGGAGGTGGCACCGGGGAGCTGTTTTTT.

The CDR3 sequence: CASSDAAAETQYF. CDR3 bases: TGTGCCAGCAGTGACGCGGCTGCGGAGACCCAGTACTTC. The V gene is TRBV12-3 or TRBV12-4, the J gene TRBJ2-5, with D uncertain. The CDR3 is 13 amino acids. V lost 5 bases, J lost 5 bases, and 12 bases lay in between.

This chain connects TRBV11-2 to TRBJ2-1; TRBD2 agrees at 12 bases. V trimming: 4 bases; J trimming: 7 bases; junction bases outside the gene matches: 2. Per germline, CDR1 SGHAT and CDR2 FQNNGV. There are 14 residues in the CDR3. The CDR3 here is CASSSTSGSNEQFF. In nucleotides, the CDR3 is TGTGCCAGCAGCTCGACTAGCGGGAGTAATGAGCAGTTCTTC.

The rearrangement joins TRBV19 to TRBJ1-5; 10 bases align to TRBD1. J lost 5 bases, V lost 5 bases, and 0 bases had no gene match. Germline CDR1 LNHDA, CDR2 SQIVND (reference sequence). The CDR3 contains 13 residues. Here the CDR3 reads CASSGTGDQPQHF. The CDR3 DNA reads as TGTGCCAGTAGTGGGACAGGGGATCAGCCCCAGCATTTT.

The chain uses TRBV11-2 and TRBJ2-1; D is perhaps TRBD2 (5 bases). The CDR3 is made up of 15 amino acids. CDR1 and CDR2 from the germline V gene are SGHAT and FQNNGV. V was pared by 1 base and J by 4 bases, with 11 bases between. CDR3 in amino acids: CASSLGGLGYNEQFF. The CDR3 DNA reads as TGTGCCAGCAGCTTAGGCGGGTTGGGGTACAATGAGCAGTTCTTC.

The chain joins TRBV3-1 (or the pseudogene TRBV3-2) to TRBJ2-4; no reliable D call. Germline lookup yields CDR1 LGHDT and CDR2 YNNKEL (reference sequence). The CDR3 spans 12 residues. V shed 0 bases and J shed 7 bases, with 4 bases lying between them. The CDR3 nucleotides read TGTGCCAGCAGCCAAGATATCAACATTCAGTACTTC. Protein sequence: CASSQDINIQYF.

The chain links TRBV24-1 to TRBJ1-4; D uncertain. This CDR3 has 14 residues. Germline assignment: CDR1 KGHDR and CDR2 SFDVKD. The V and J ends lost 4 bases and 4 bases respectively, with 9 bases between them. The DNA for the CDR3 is TGTGCCACCAGTGAGAGCAGGATTAATGAAAAACTGTTTTTT. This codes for CATSESRINEKLFF.

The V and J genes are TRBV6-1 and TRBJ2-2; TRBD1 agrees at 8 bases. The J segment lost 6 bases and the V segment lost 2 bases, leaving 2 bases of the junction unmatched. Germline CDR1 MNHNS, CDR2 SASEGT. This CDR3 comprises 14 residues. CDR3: CASSEQGASGELFF. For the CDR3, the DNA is TGTGCCAGCAGTGAACAGGGGGCTTCCGGGGAGCTGTTTTTT.